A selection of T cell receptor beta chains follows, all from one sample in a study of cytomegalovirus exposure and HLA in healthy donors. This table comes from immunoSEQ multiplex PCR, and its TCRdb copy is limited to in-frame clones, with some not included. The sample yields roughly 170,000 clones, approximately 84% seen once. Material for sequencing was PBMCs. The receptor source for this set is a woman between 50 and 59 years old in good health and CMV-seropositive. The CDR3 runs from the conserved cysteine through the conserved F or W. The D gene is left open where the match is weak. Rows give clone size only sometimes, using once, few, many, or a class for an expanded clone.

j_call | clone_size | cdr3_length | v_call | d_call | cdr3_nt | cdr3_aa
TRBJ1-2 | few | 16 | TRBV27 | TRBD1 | TGTGCCAGCAGTTTGACAGGGGGCTTAAGGAGGTATGGCTACACCTTC | CASSLTGGLRRYGYTF
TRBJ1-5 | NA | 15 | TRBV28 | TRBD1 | TGTGCCAGCAGCCCCGGACAGGGAGGCAATCAGCCCCAGCATTTT | CASSPGQGGNQPQHF
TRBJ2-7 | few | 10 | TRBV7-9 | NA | TGTGCCAGCAGTCCACGGGAGCAGTACTTC | CASSPREQYF
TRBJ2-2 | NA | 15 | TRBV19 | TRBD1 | TGTGCCAGTAGTTCCCCGGACAGGGGAACCGGGGAGCTGTTTTTT | CASSSPDRGTGELFF
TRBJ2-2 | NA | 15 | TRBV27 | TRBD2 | TGTGCCAGCGGGGGGACTAGCGGGAGGACCGGGGAGCTGTTTTTT | CASGGTSGRTGELFF
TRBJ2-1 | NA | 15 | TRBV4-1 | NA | TGCGCCAGCAGCCAAGAAGCGTCTGCGTCGATTGAGCAGTTCTTC | CASSQEASASIEQFF
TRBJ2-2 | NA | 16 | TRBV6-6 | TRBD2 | TGTGCCAGCAGTCTCAGAGGCGGGAGGGCCACCGGGGAGCTGTTTTTT | CASSLRGGRATGELFF
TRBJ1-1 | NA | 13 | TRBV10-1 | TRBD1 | TGCGCCAGCAGTCGACAGGGGAACACTGAAGCTTTCTTT | CASSRQGNTEAFF
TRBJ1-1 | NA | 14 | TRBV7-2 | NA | TGTGCCAGCAGCCCACTACGGGGTAGCACTGAAGCTTTCTTT | CASSPLRGSTEAFF
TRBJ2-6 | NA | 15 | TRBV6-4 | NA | TGTGCCAGCAGCCCCACACACTCTGGGGCCAACGTCCTGACTTTC | CASSPTHSGANVLTF
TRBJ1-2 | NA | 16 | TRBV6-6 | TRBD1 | TGTGCCAGCAGTTACGCGCTTGGACAGGTTAACTATGGCTACACCTTC | CASSYALGQVNYGYTF
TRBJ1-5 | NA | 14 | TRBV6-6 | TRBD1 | TGTGCCAGCAGTACAGGGGACGGCAATCAGCCCCAGCATTTT | CASSTGDGNQPQHF
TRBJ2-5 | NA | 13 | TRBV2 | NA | TGTGCCAGCAGTGTTGACAGCCAAGAGACCCAGTACTTC | CASSVDSQETQYF
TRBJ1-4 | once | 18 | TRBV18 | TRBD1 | TGTGCCAGCTCATTTCGGGACAGGGGTTCCATTCCTAATGAAAAACTGTTTTTT | CASSFRDRGSIPNEKLFF
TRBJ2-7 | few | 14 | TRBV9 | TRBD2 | TGTGCCAGCAGCGTAGAGGGACTAGCGGACGAGCAGTACTTC | CASSVEGLADEQYF
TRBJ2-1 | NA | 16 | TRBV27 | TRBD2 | TGTGCCAGCAGTGGAACGGGACTAGCGGGAGGGCTTGAGCAGTTCTTC | CASSGTGLAGGLEQFF
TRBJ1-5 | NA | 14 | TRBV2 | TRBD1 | TGTGCCAGCAAGGACAGGGGGTACAATCAGCCCCAGCATTTT | CASKDRGYNQPQHF
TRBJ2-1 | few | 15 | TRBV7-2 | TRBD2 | TGTGCCAGCAGCCAAGGACTAGCGGGAGGGAATGAGCAGTTCTTC | CASSQGLAGGNEQFF
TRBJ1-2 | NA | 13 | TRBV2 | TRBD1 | TGTGCCAGCAGTGGGACAGGACCCTATGGCTACACCTTC | CASSGTGPYGYTF
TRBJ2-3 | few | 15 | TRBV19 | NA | TGTGCCAGTAGTATTAGTAACAGGCCCACAGATACGCAGTATTTT | CASSISNRPTDTQYF
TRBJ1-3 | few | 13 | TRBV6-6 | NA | TGTGCCAGCAGTTCTTTCTCTGGAAACACCATATATTTT | CASSSFSGNTIYF
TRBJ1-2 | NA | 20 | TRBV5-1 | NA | TGCGCCAGCAGCTTGGTGTTATCGGTGAACAGGATAAGTGTAGGATATGGCTACACCTTC | CASSLVLSVNRISVGYGYTF
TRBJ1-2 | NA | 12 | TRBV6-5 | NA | TGTGCCAGCAGGCCACAGGGTGGGGCAGACACCTTC | CASRPQGGADTF
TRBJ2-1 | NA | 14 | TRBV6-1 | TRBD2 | TGTGCCAGCGGGGCGGGAGGGAGGCCCAATGAGCAGTTCTTC | CASGAGGRPNEQFF
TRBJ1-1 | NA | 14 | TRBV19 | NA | TGTGCCAGTAGTATGGTGCGGGCCGGCACTGAAGCTTTCTTT | CASSMVRAGTEAFF
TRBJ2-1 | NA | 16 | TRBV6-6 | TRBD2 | TGTGCCAGCAGTTACTCTCTAGCGGGAGGCGACAATGAGCAGTTCTTC | CASSYSLAGGDNEQFF
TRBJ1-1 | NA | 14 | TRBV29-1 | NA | TGCAGCGTTGACCCGCACAGGGTGAACACTGAAGCTTTCTTT | CSVDPHRVNTEAFF
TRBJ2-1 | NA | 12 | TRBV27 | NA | TGTGCCAGCAGTCGGCTAGAGGGTGAGCAGTTCTTC | CASSRLEGEQFF
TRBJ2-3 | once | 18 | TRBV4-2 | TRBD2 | TGTGCCAGCAGCCAAGATCCCCAGGGAGGGATTAGCACAGATACGCAGTATTTT | CASSQDPQGGISTDTQYF
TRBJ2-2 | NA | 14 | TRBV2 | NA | TGTGCCACCCGAGGACAAGCGAACACCGGGGAGCTGTTTTTT | CATRGQANTGELFF
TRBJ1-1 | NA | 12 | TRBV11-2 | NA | TGTGCCAGCAGCTTAACCAGATCTGAAGCTTTCTTT | CASSLTRSEAFF
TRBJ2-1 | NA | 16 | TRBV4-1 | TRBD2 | TGCGCCAGCAGCCAAGGCAGCGGGGGGGCCTACAATGAGCAGTTCTTC | CASSQGSGGAYNEQFF
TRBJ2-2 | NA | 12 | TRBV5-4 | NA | TGTGCCGGCAGACAGAACACCGGGGAGCTGTTTTTT | CAGRQNTGELFF
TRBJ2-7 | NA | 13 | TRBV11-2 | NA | TGTGCCAGCAGCGACCTGAGACTAGTTGCGCAGTACTTC | CASSDLRLVAQYF
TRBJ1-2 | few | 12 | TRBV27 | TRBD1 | TGTGCCAGCAGTGGACAGGGCTATGGCTACACCTTC | CASSGQGYGYTF
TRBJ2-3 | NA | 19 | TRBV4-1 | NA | TGCGCCAGCAGCCAAGGGGTAGAATCAGGGTCATCTAGCACAGATACGCAGTATTTT | CASSQGVESGSSSTDTQYF
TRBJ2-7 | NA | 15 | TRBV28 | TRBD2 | TGTGCCAGCAGTTCCCCCGCGGGAGGCTCCTACGAGCAGTACTTC | CASSSPAGGSYEQYF
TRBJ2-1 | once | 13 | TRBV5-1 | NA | TGCGCCAGCAGCCCATGGGGGCCCGCGGAGCAGTTCTTC | CASSPWGPAEQFF
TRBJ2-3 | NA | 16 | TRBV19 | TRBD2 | TGTGCCAGTAGTTCGCCCACTAGCGGGGTAACAGATACGCAGTATTTT | CASSSPTSGVTDTQYF
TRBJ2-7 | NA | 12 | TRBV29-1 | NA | TGCAGCGTTTTGTCGGACTCTTACGAGCAGTACTTC | CSVLSDSYEQYF
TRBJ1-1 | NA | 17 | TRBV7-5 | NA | TGTGCCAGAAGAGCAGGGACAGCCGGCCAAATGAACACTGAAGCTTTCTTT | CARRAGTAGQMNTEAFF
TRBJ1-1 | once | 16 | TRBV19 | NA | TGTGCCAGTCTTATAAGGGGCTGGGGTGAACAGAGTGAAGCTTTCTTT | CASLIRGWGEQSEAFF
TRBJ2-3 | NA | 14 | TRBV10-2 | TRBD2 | TGCGCCAGCACCGGCGCGGGGGGAGCAGATACGCAGTATTTT | CASTGAGGADTQYF
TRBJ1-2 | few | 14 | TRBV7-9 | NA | TGTGCCAGCAGCTCCACAGGGTTCAACTATGGCTACACCTTC | CASSSTGFNYGYTF
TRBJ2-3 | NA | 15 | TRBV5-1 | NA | TGCGCCAGCAGCCCCCGGCCTGAATCGGGGGATACGCAGTATTTT | CASSPRPESGDTQYF
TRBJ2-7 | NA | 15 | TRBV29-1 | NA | TGCAGCGCCTGGGCACAGGGTAACACCATAGAAGGGCAGTACTTC | CSAWAQGNTIEGQYF
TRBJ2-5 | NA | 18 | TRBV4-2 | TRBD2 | TGTGCCAGCAGCCAGATACTAGCGGGGGTTCCAGGCCAAGAGACCCAGTACTTC | CASSQILAGVPGQETQYF
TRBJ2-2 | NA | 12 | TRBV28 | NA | TGTGCCAGCAGTTTCTTCACCGGGGAGCTGTTTTTT | CASSFFTGELFF
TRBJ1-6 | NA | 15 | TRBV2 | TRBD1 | TGTGCCAGCAGTGATCAGGGACAGGTTAATTCACCCCTCCACTTT | CASSDQGQVNSPLHF